These 28 T cell receptor beta chains share one sample of origin, sequenced in a study of T cells in Graves' hyperthyroidism and ophthalmopathy. TCR beta CDR3 regions were amplified from RNA. The TCR CDR3 was amplified in a first-round RT-PCR using the HTBI primer set. Each CDR3 protein gets one entry after TCRdb re-called the multiplex PCR reads with MiXCR. The table shows 450,000 to 600,000 distinct CDR3 sequences, with 12% to 15% occurring only once. Sequenced input: blood. The receptors shown here come from a woman aged 40 to 55 with Graves' hyperthyroidism.

With regard to this clonotype: This clone may be a read error of a much larger clone one base away. J is TRBJ2-7 and V is TRBV20-1; 8 nucleotides agree with TRBD2. Per germline, CDR1 DFQATT and CDR2 SNEGSKA (reference sequence). The CDR3 length is 16 residues. The DNA for the CDR3 is TGCAGTGCTAGACTAAGCGGGAGTAGGGGCGGGAACGAGCAGTGCTTC. It encodes CSARLSGSRGGNEQCF.

The rearrangement uses TRBV19 and TRBJ1-2, with D possibly TRBD1 on 5 matching bases. The germline V gene encodes CDR1 LNHDA and CDR2 SQIVND (reference sequence). CDR3 size: 12 residues. Trimming removed 9 bases at V and 9 bases at J, with 17 bases between. CDR3 loop: CASSGGGDRYTF. The CDR3 DNA is TGTGCCAGCTCCGGGGGAGGTGATCGCTACACCTTC.

The table lists this clonotype with a few counts. The chain is built from TRBV6-5 and TRBJ2-7; D may be TRBD1 (7 bases). V lost 2 bases and J 4 bases, leaving 12 bases between the germline ends. Per the germline V gene, CDR1 is MNHEY and CDR2 is SVGAGI. This CDR3 comprises 14 residues. The CDR3 nucleotides read TGTGCCAGCAGTTACCGGGCAGGGGGGTACGAGCAGTACTTC. It codes for CASSYRAGGYEQYF.

The V and J genes are TRBV7-9 and TRBJ2-3; 9 bases agree with TRBD1. The germline gives CDR1 SEHNR, CDR2 FQNEAQ (reference sequence). V lost 4 bases and J lost 3; bases outside the gene matches: 8. The CDR3 contains 16 residues. The CDR3 region is CASSSPTGGETDTQYF. CDR3 in DNA: TGTGCCAGCAGCTCCCCGACAGGGGGGGAGACAGATACGCAGTATTTT.

There are many counts of this clonotype. This sequence joins TRBV28 and TRBJ2-2, with D possibly being TRBD2 (5 bases). This CDR3 region has 15 residues. Germline CDR1 reads MDHEN; CDR2 reads SYDVKM. For the CDR3, the DNA is TGTGCAAGCTTAGATGAGCGGAGAAAATCCGGGGAGCTGTTTTTT. Its translation: CASLDERRKSGELFF.

V is TRBV20-1 and J is TRBJ1-5; the D is unclear. V was clipped by 4 bases and J by 1 base, with 14 bases between them. Germline V CDR1 and CDR2: DFQATT, SNEGSKA (reference sequence). CDR3 length: 15 amino acids. The CDR3 bases are TGCAGTGCTACTGATGATCATTACAGCAATCAGCCCCAGCATTTT. This translates into CSATDDHYSNQPQHF.

The chain uses TRBV7-9 and TRBJ1-4; 7 nucleotides match TRBD1. The trim removed 4 bases at V and 7 bases at J, leaving 9 bases unmatched. The CDR3 extends over 15 amino acids. The germline V gene encodes CDR1 SEHNR and CDR2 FQNEAQ (reference sequence). The CDR3 here is CASSSDRTEGEKLFF. CDR3 coding DNA: TGTGCCAGCAGCTCGGACAGGACGGAGGGTGAAAAACTGTTTTTT.

Notes on this clonotype: A much more abundant neighbour one base away suggests this may be a read error. The chain employs TRBV3-1 and TRBJ2-7; D possibly corresponds to TRBD1 (6 bases). Per germline, CDR1 LGHDT and CDR2 YNNKEL (reference sequence). This CDR3 spans 16 amino acids. The CDR3 sequence: CTSSHTPGHGTYEQYF. For the CDR3, the DNA is TGTACCAGCAGCCACACCCCGGGACACGGAACCTACGAGCAGTACTTC.

This rearrangement joins TRBV6-2 or TRBV6-3 to TRBJ2-7; D possibly corresponds to TRBD2 (7 bases). The CDR3 has 15 amino acids. V shed 6 bases and J shed 6 bases, with 21 bases lying between them. CDR1 and CDR2 (germline): MNHEY, SVGEGT. The CDR3 spells CASRTPGGALSEQYF. As DNA, the CDR3 is TGTGCCAGCAGGACCCCGGGGGGCGCTTTAAGCGAGCAGTACTTC.

Many counts were recorded for this clonotype. The V gene is TRBV28, the J gene TRBJ2-7; D not certain. The CDR3 length is 11 residues. Trimming took off 7 bases at V and 2 bases at J, with 6 bases between the two ends. Germline CDR1 and CDR2: MDHEN and SYDVKM. CDR3: CASTTAYEQYF. The CDR3 region has the DNA TGTGCCAGCACTACCGCCTACGAGCAGTACTTC.

V gene TRBV2 combines with J gene TRBJ1-2; no clear D gene. The length of the CDR3 is 13 residues. V lost 2 bases and J 4 bases, leaving 8 bases between the germline ends. Germline V lookup: CDR1 SNHLY, CDR2 FYNNEI. CDR3: CASSETDLYGYTF. CDR3 DNA sequence: TGTGCCAGCAGTGAAACAGACCTCTATGGCTACACCTTC.

A remark on this clonotype: This may be a read error: a much more frequent sequence differs by one nucleotide. The chain combines TRBV30 with TRBJ1-2; 7 positions agree with TRBD1. CDR1 is GTSNPN and CDR2 is SVGIG in the germline V gene (reference sequence). V was clipped by 0 bases and J by 12 bases; unmatched bases: 13. This CDR3 spans 14 amino acids. The CDR3 nucleotides are TGTGCCTGGAGTGTACAAGTACAGGGGACGGGCCACACCTTC. Translated: CAWSVQVQGTGHTF.

This clonotype was recorded many times. V gene TRBV3-1 combines with J gene TRBJ2-1; 7 positions agree with TRBD1. Per germline, CDR1 LGHDT and CDR2 YNNKEL (reference sequence). V shed 0 bases, J shed 2 bases, and the junction held 7 bases outside the gene matches. The CDR3 length is 17 residues. This chain's CDR3 is CASSQDISGTAYNEQFF. For the CDR3, the DNA is TGTGCCAGCAGCCAAGATATATCCGGGACAGCCTACAATGAGCAGTTCTTC.

Points on this clonotype: An end of the junction differs from the germline gene, which may be a read error. This chain connects TRBV3-1 to TRBJ2-5; TRBD2 might be the D (5 bases). The germline V gene has CDR1 LGHDT and CDR2 YNNKEL (reference sequence). The length of the CDR3 is 12 residues. CDR3 loop: CASSQVGETQHF. The CDR3 DNA follows: TGTGCCAGCAGCCAAGTTGGGGAGACCCAGCACTTC.

This clonotype has more than one count but fewer than ten. A much larger clone sits a single nucleotide away, making a read error possible. The chain employs TRBV3-1 and TRBJ2-7; D uncertain. The CDR3 totals 10 residues. Germline V CDR1 and CDR2: LGHDT, YNNKEL (reference sequence). V dropped 8 bases and J dropped 2 bases, with 4 bases sitting between them. The CDR3 region has the DNA TGTGCCAGCCCCCCCTACGAGCAGTACTTC. Its translation is CASPPYEQYF.

The chain joins TRBV3-1 to TRBJ2-7; unclear D gene. Germline assignment: CDR1 LGHDT and CDR2 YNNKEL (reference sequence). CDR3 length: 12 residues. The V end was cut by 1 base, the J end by 7 bases, with 8 bases between. The CDR3: CASSQALGEQYF. The DNA of the CDR3 is TGTGCCAGCAGCCAAGCCCTTGGGGAGCAGTACTTC.

V usage is TRBV2 and J usage is TRBJ1-5; D call uncertain. The V gene lost 6 bases and the J gene lost 6 bases, with 12 bases spanning the gap. This CDR3 has 13 residues. Per germline, CDR1 SNHLY and CDR2 FYNNEI. CDR3 in DNA: TGTGCCAGCAGCCAAAGGGCAGGTCAGCCCCAGCATTTT. Translating it yields CASSQRAGQPQHF.

Concerning this clonotype itself: This clone may be a read error of a much larger clone one base away. The V and J genes are TRBV24-1 and TRBJ1-5, with 9 positions matching TRBD1. In germline, CDR1 is KGHDR, CDR2 SFDVKD. The CDR3 has 16 residues. The CDR3 nucleotides are TGTACCACCAGTGATCGGGGACAGGGTGGCAATCAGCCCCAGCATTTT. Translation: CTTSDRGQGGNQPQHF.

This clonotype was seen many times. This rearrangement joins TRBV20-1 to TRBJ2-1; D is perhaps TRBD2 (6 bases). CDR1 DFQATT and CDR2 SNEGSKA come from the germline V gene (reference sequence). Trimming shortened V by 6 bases and J by 1 base, and 16 bases separated the two germline ends. CDR3 length: 15 residues. CDR3: CSATWGSGSYNEQFF. CDR3 bases: TGCAGTGCAACCTGGGGTAGCGGTTCCTACAATGAGCAGTTCTTC.

With respect to this clonotype: In this CDR3 the conserved last residue, phenylalanine or tryptophan, is missing, so a read error is likely. The genes are TRBV20-1 and TRBJ1-5; D gene unclear. The CDR3 covers 13 residues. The germline V and J ends were trimmed by 3 bases and 0 bases, with 6 bases remaining between them. The germline gives CDR1 DFQATT, CDR2 SNEGSKA (reference sequence). CDR3 residues: CSASDLSNQPQHS. CDR3 sequence (DNA): TGCAGTGCTAGCGATCTTAGCAATCAGCCCCAGCATTCT.

V is TRBV28 and J is TRBJ1-1; D possibly corresponds to TRBD1 (6 bases). From germline, CDR1 is MDHEN and CDR2 SYDVKM. The CDR3 is made up of 14 amino acids. Trimming took 5 bases from V and 2 from J, leaving 12 bases between them. The CDR3 loop reads CASSHDRPNTEAFF. CDR3 DNA sequence: TGTGCCAGCAGTCATGACAGGCCAAACACTGAAGCTTTCTTT.

This clonotype showed up many times. V and J are TRBV7-2 and TRBJ2-3, with 7 bases lining up with TRBD2. J lost 2 bases, V lost 3 bases, and 5 bases had no gene match. The CDR3 totals 15 residues. Germline CDR1 is SGHTA and CDR2 is FQGNSA. CDR3 DNA: TGTGCCAGCAGCTTGGGGGGGTACTTCACAGATACGCAGTATTTT. As protein: CASSLGGYFTDTQYF. Based on the CDR3 plus reference TRBV7-2 and TRBJ2-3, the full variable domain is GAGVSQSPSNKVTEKGKDVELRCDPISGHTALYWYRQSLGQGLEFLIYFQGNSAPDKSGLPSDRFSAERTGGSVSTLTIQRTQQEDSAVYLCASSLGGYFTDTQYFGPGTRLTVL.

In its sample, this clonotype was seen many times. Written as DNA, the CDR3 is TGTGCCAGCAGTGCCTGGGACCCCGGGGGCTACACCTTC. Its protein is CASSAWDPGGYTF. The V and J genes are TRBV6-1 and TRBJ1-2, with D possibly TRBD1 on 5 matching bases. The V gene lost 4 bases and the J gene lost 8 bases, with 14 bases spanning the gap. Germline CDR1 reads MNHNS; CDR2 reads SASEGT. CDR3 length: 13 residues.

At least ten counts were recorded for this clonotype. This chain uses TRBV18 with TRBJ2-5; D is perhaps TRBD1 or TRBD2 (5 bases each). Germline V CDR1 and CDR2: KGHSH, LQKENI. Trimming shortened V by 4 bases and J by 11 bases, and 20 bases separated the two germline ends. The CDR3 loop spans 14 amino acids. The chain's CDR3 is CASSHIRDGVGQYF. As DNA, the CDR3 is TGTGCCAGCTCACACATTCGGGACGGGGTCGGTCAGTACTTC.

This clonotype was picked up many times. The chain combines TRBV28 with TRBJ2-5; 8 bases map to TRBD2. The V segment lost 4 bases and the J segment 5 bases; nucleotides outside the gene matches: 12. Germline V lookup: CDR1 MDHEN, CDR2 SYDVKM. The CDR3 contains 16 residues. CDR3 sequence reads: CASSSPTSVGLETQYF. CDR3 DNA: TGTGCCAGCAGTTCCCCGACTAGCGTAGGCCTGGAGACCCAGTACTTC.

This clonotype was seen a few times. Compared with germline, one end of the junction differs, possibly owing to a read error. This chain joins TRBV5-1 and TRBJ2-3; 8 positions agree with TRBD1. This CDR3 comprises 16 residues. Germline V lookup: CDR1 SGHRS, CDR2 YFSETQ. CDR3 amino acids: CAGSLEQGARTDTQYF. The CDR3 coding sequence is TGCGCCGGCAGCTTGGAGCAGGGGGCGCGAACAGATACGCAGTATTTT.

The chain has TRBV4-1 and TRBJ1-3; a weak D match, TRBD1 (5 bases). CDR1 is MGHRA, CDR2 YSYEKL, per germline. This CDR3 has 16 amino acids. Trimming removed 0 bases from V and 0 bases from J, with 9 bases in between. The CDR3 loop is CASSQEDTTSGNTIYF. The CDR3 DNA reads TGCGCCAGCAGCCAAGAGGACACGACCTCTGGAAACACCATATATTTT.

The CDR3 region is CASSISLGGETQYF. CDR3 DNA sequence: TGTGCCAGTAGTATAAGCCTCGGGGGTGAGACCCAGTACTTC. The chain links TRBV19 to TRBJ2-5; maybe TRBD2 (6 bases). V lost 2 bases to trimming and J lost 5 bases, with 12 bases between them. CDR1 and CDR2 from the germline V gene are LNHDA and SQIVND (reference sequence). This CDR3 is built from 14 residues. Drawing the rest from reference TRBV19 and TRBJ2-5, the complete variable domain is DGGITQSPKYLFRKEGQNVTLSCEQNLNHDAMYWYRQDPGQGLRLIYYSQIVNDFQKGDIAEGYSVSREKKESFPLTVTSAQKNPTAFYLCASSISLGGETQYFGPGTRLLVL.